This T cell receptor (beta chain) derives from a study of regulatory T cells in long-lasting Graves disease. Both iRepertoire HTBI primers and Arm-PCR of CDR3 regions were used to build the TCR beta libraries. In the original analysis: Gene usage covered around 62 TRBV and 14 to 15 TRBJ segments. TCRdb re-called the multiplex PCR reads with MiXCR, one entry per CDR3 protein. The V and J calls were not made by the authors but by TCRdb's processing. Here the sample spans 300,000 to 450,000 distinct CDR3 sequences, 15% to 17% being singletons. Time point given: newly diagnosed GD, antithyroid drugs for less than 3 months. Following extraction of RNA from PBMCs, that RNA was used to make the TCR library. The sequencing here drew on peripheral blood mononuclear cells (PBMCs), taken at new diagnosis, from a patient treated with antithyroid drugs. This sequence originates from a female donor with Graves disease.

In DNA form, the CDR3 reads TGTGCCAGCAGCCAGTTACTAGCGGGCGCTCCTACGAGGCAGTACTTC. It codes for CASSQLLAGAPTRQYF. This chain joins TRBV3-1 and TRBJ2-7, with TRBD2 matching 9 bases. This CDR3 comprises 16 residues. The V gene end was trimmed by 3 bases and the J gene end by 9 bases; junction bases not matched to a gene: 15. CDR1 and CDR2 (germline): LGHDT, YNNKEL (reference sequence).